This T cell receptor beta chain was recovered during a study of radiation and T cells in renal cell carcinoma. Time point described: blood 4 weeks post-SBRT, at nephrectomy. Treatment meaning: 15 Gy SBRT to primary tumor, nephrectomy 4 weeks later. This renal cell carcinoma was of the clear cell type. A single count supports this clone. Only in-frame clones appear in the TCRdb table, and some are missing; sequencing was by immunoSEQ multiplex PCR. The data contain about 170,000 clones, about nine tenths of them singletons. The sequence was obtained from a woman aged 50 to 65 with renal cell carcinoma. The sequenced sample was blood, obtained from a patient whose treatment included radiotherapy and nephrectomy.

The CDR3 nucleotides read TGTGCCAGCAGCACAGGGGACGGTCTGAGATTTTACGAGCAGTACTTC. Encoded protein: CASSTGDGLRFYEQYF. The chain links TRBV11-2 to TRBJ2-7, with 7 bases aligning to TRBD1. With 5 bases clipped from V and 4 bases from J, the junction kept 14 bases outside the gene matches. The germline gives CDR1 SGHAT, CDR2 FQNNGV. The CDR3 spans 16 residues.